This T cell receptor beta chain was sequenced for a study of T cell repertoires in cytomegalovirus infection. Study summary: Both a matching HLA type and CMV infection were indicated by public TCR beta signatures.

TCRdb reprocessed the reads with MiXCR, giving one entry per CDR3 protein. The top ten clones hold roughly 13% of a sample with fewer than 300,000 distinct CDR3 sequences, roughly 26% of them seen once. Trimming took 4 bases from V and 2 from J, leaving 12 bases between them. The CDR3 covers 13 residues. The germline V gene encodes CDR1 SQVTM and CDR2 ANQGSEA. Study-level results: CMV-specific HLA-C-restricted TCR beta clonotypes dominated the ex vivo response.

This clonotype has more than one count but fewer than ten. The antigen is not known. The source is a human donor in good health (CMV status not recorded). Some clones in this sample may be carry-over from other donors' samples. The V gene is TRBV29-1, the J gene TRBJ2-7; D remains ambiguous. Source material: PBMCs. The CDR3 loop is CSVGAGPTYEQYF. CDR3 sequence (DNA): TGCAGCGTTGGGGCAGGACCAACCTACGAGCAGTACTTC.